Listed here are 12 T cell receptor beta chains from one sample, sequenced in a study of blood T cell repertoires in COVID-19 (TCRdb year 2020). The library was obtained by the immunoSEQ multiplex PCR assay. TCRdb re-hosts the immuneACCESS table, in-frame sequences only. Its copies lack some clones; in the studies checked, an unresolved V gene accounts for under half of them, and the cause for the rest is not known. The sample table records roughly 250,000 clones; 70% to 90% of these occur just once. The top ten constitute 2.1% of the sample. The specimen was peripheral blood. The source of these receptors is a middle-aged woman who had recovered from COVID-19.

This chain uses TRBV5-5 with TRBJ2-3, with 9 bases aligning to TRBD2. Trimming at V came to 2 bases and at J to 3 bases, leaving 10 bases not matched to a gene. This CDR3 comprises 17 residues. Looked up from germline, CDR1 is SGHKS and CDR2 is YYEKEE (reference sequence). The CDR3 DNA reads TGTGCCAGCAGCTTATTATCACTCGCGGGAGGGACAGATACGCAGTATTTT. It specifies CASSLLSLAGGTDTQYF.

V is TRBV4-2 and J is TRBJ1-5; maybe TRBD1 (6 bases). The CDR3 length is 14 residues. Trimming stripped 2 bases from V and 2 bases from J, with 7 bases between. CDR1 is LGHNA and CDR2 is YNFKEQ in the germline V gene. The CDR3 bases are TGTGCCAGCAGCCAATCAGGGGGCAATCAGCCCCAGCATTTT. Translating it yields CASSQSGGNQPQHF.

The chain uses TRBV29-1 and TRBJ1-2; 7 nucleotides align to TRBD1. Germline loops: CDR1 SQVTM, CDR2 ANQGSEA. The CDR3 is 12 amino acids. J gave up 4 bases and V 7 bases, and 6 bases lay outside the gene matches. In DNA form, the CDR3 reads TGCAGCGCAGAAGGGACAGCCTATGGCTACACCTTC. As protein: CSAEGTAYGYTF. Supplemented by reference TRBV29-1 and TRBJ1-2, the full variable domain reads SAVISQKPSRDICQRGTSLTIQCQVDSQVTMMFWYRQQPGQSLTLIATANQGSEATYESGFVIDKFPISRPNLTFSTLTVSNMSPEDSSIYLCSAEGTAYGYTFGSGTRLTVV.

This sequence joins TRBV5-1 and TRBJ2-3; D not certain. Germline CDR1 reads SGHRS; CDR2 reads YFSETQ. Trimming pared 4 bases from V and 3 bases from J, leaving 12 bases between. This CDR3 contains 14 residues. DNA for the CDR3: TGCGCCAGCAGCGGCCTGGGCCTAACAGATACGCAGTATTTT. Encoded protein: CASSGLGLTDTQYF.

The chain employs TRBV6-2 or TRBV6-3 and TRBJ2-3; weak D call: TRBD2 (6 bases). V lost 6 bases to trimming and J lost 4 bases, with 14 bases between them. CDR1 is MNHEY and CDR2 is SVGEGT in the germline V gene. The CDR3 is made up of 14 amino acids. The CDR3, as DNA: TGTGCCAGCAGCCCCCGAGGGGAGGCAGATACGCAGTATTTT. It encodes CASSPRGEADTQYF.

The gene calls are TRBV18 and TRBJ2-1; 8 bases line up with TRBD2. CDR1 KGHSH and CDR2 LQKENI come from the germline V gene. Trimming took 6 bases from V and 6 from J; bases not matched to a gene: 7. The CDR3 runs 14 residues. In DNA, the CDR3 is TGTGCCAGCTCCCGGGGGGGCAGCCTCAATGAGCAGTTCTTC. Encoded protein: CASSRGGSLNEQFF.

The chain uses TRBV19 and TRBJ1-1; TRBD1 matches at 9 bases. The V gene end was trimmed by 5 bases and the J gene end by 2 bases; junction bases not matched to a gene: 6. Per germline, CDR1 LNHDA and CDR2 SQIVND (reference sequence). The CDR3 extends over 15 amino acids. The DNA of the CDR3 is TGTGCCAGTAGTCCACGGGACAGGGACAACACTGAAGCTTTCTTT. This codes for CASSPRDRDNTEAFF.

The chain uses TRBV24-1 and TRBJ2-5; 8 bases align to TRBD1. V was pared by 2 bases and J by 8 bases, with 15 bases of the junction left unmatched. This CDR3 spans 17 amino acids. In germline, CDR1 is KGHDR, CDR2 SFDVKD. Here the CDR3 DNA reads TGTGCCACCAGTGATTCCATAACAGGGGGATTAGGGGGAACCCAGTACTTC. This encodes CATSDSITGGLGGTQYF.

The V call is TRBV7-2, the J call TRBJ2-5; weak D call: TRBD1 (7 bases). Germline-derived CDR1 and CDR2 are SGHTA and FQGNSA. Between the trimmed V and J ends, which lost 1 base and 2 bases, there was a span of 14 bases. The length of the CDR3 is 16 residues. The CDR3 protein is CASSLGAGGPQETQYF. In DNA, the CDR3 is TGTGCCAGCAGCTTAGGGGCAGGGGGGCCACAAGAGACCCAGTACTTC.

The V gene is TRBV15, the J gene TRBJ1-5; no reliable D call. The CDR3 runs 14 residues. Germline lookup yields CDR1 LNHNV and CDR2 YYDKDF (reference sequence). V lost 3 bases, J lost 7 bases, and 13 bases lay in between. The CDR3 spells CATSSDGGRQPQHF. DNA for the CDR3: TGTGCCACCAGCAGTGATGGAGGTAGACAGCCCCAGCATTTT.

V usage is TRBV27 and J usage is TRBJ2-3, with 8 bases that match TRBD2. Trimming removed 4 bases from V and 7 bases from J; junction bases left unmatched: 10. The V gene's germline CDR1 is MNHEY and CDR2 SMNVEV (reference sequence). The CDR3 sequence is 15 residues long. The CDR3 region has the DNA TGTGCCAGCAGTTCTGCGGGGGGCAAAATAAATACGCAGTATTTT. It yields the protein CASSSAGGKINTQYF.

This clone was detected only a few times. CDR3: CASSLVGTGVYQETQYF. In DNA, the CDR3 is TGTGCCAGCAGCTTAGTCGGGACAGGAGTGTACCAAGAGACCCAGTACTTC. V and J are TRBV7-2 and TRBJ2-5; 8 bases match TRBD1. CDR1 is SGHTA and CDR2 is FQGNSA in the germline V gene. The CDR3 has 17 amino acids. The V segment lost 1 base and the J segment 0 bases; nucleotides outside the gene matches: 7.